This is a list of T cell receptor beta chains from one sample in a study of OX40 agonist ivuxolimab in advanced cancers. Produced via immunoSEQ multiplex PCR; TCRdb's table is partial and in-frame only. The profile shows 75,000 to 90,000 clones, roughly 93% of them singletons. The material was CD4+ or CD8+ T cells sorted from blood, obtained in a trial of the OX40 agonist ivuxolimab. The receptor set was obtained from an adult with an advanced solid tumor such as melanoma, head and neck, liver or kidney cancer. Both conserved end residues are part of each CDR3. Fields, in order: D gene, J gene, clone size, V gene, CDR3 DNA, CDR3 protein. D genes are given only for firm matches. Expanded clones get a size class; other rows say once, few or many, or leave the size out.

-	TRBJ2-3	-	TRBV7-9	TGTGCCAGCAGCGCACCCCCGGGACGGCCTAGCACAGATACGCAGTATTTT	CASSAPPGRPSTDTQYF
TRBD2	TRBJ2-5	-	TRBV5-6	TGTGCCAGCAGCTTGGCCCTTGGGGCGGGGGGTGAGACCCAGTACTTC	CASSLALGAGGETQYF
-	TRBJ2-5	-	TRBV11-2	TGTGCCAGCAGCTTAGATCCTTGGGGAGAGACCCAGTACTTC	CASSLDPWGETQYF
-	TRBJ1-4	-	TRBV6-5	TGTGCCAGCAGTCCTAGGACACTAACTAATGAAAAACTGTTTTTT	CASSPRTLTNEKLFF
-	TRBJ2-1	-	TRBV2	TGTGCCAGCACTCCCCTCTCAAGGGGGGGGAATGAGCAGTTCTTC	CASTPLSRGGNEQFF
-	TRBJ2-7	-	TRBV18	TGTGCCAGCTCACCGCGGACAACCAACTACGAGCAGTACTTC	CASSPRTTNYEQYF
-	TRBJ2-5	-	TRBV5-1	TGCGCCAGCAGCTTACGGACAAGTCAAGAGACCCAGTACTTC	CASSLRTSQETQYF
-	TRBJ1-4	-	TRBV5-1	TGCGCCAGCAGAGACCCGGGGGTGGCTAATGAAAAACTGTTTTTT	CASRDPGVANEKLFF
-	TRBJ2-5	once	TRBV5-1	TGCGCCAGCAGCTTGGGTGCGTGGGAGACCCAGTACTTC	CASSLGAWETQYF
TRBD1	TRBJ2-7	-	TRBV28	TGTGCCAGCACCTCCGGGACAGGGTCCTACGAGCAGTACTTC	CASTSGTGSYEQYF
-	TRBJ2-2	-	TRBV5-4	TGTGCCAGCAGCTACGACAGCACCGGGGAGCTGTTTTTT	CASSYDSTGELFF
-	TRBJ2-1	-	TRBV6-6	TGTGCCAGCAGTTACTCCTCCTCCCTCTACAATGAGCAGTTCTTC	CASSYSSSLYNEQFF
-	TRBJ1-1	-	TRBV6-8	TGTGCCAGCAGTTATCTCGGTCCTACTATCCCGGGCCACACTGAAGCTTTCTTT	CASSYLGPTIPGHTEAFF
-	TRBJ1-5	few	TRBV2	TGTGCCAGCAGTGGGGGGGGAAGCAATCAGCCCCAGCATTTT	CASSGGGSNQPQHF
-	TRBJ2-2	-	TRBV19	TGTGCCAGTACACAGGGAAGGGGCGGGGAGCTGTTTTTT	CASTQGRGGELFF
-	TRBJ2-5	-	TRBV4-2	TGTGCCAGCAGCCAAGACGCCGGGAGTGAGACCCAGTACTTC	CASSQDAGSETQYF
TRBD2	TRBJ2-7	-	TRBV6-6	TGTGCCAGCAGTCCTACTAGCGGCGAGCAGTACTTC	CASSPTSGEQYF
TRBD2	TRBJ2-3	-	TRBV2	TGTGCCAGCAGTACTAGCGCTAGCACAGATACGCAGTATTTT	CASSTSASTDTQYF
-	TRBJ1-1	-	TRBV29-1	TGCAGCGCTACCGCGGCGTTTTACACTGAAGCTTTCTTT	CSATAAFYTEAFF
-	TRBJ1-2	-	TRBV7-8	TGTGCCAGCAGGGGGATACGGGGGAACTATGGCTACACCTTC	CASRGIRGNYGYTF
-	TRBJ1-2	-	TRBV19	TGTGCCAGTAGTATTAAGGGGATGGGCTACACCTTC	CASSIKGMGYTF
TRBD1	TRBJ2-2	-	TRBV6-1	TGTGCCAGCAGGGCCGGGACAGGGTACACCGGGGAGCTGTTTTTT	CASRAGTGYTGELFF
-	TRBJ1-3	-	TRBV7-9	TGTGCCAGCAGCTATGGGGGGGCCATATATTTT	CASSYGGAIYF
-	TRBJ2-3	-	TRBV27	TGTGCCAGCACCTTCCGTCCCCGGGGAAGCACAGATACGCAGTATTTT	CASTFRPRGSTDTQYF
-	TRBJ1-5	-	TRBV18	TGTGCCAGCTCACCACTGGCAAATAGCAATCAGCCCCAGCATTTT	CASSPLANSNQPQHF
TRBD2	TRBJ2-3	-	TRBV11-2	TGTGCCAGCAGCCCCCACCAGCGGGGATCTTGGTTTGGGCAGTATTTT	CASSPHQRGSWFGQYF
-	TRBJ1-2	-	TRBV5-4	TGTGCCAGCAGCTTTAACCGGGGGGGCTATGGCTACACCTTC	CASSFNRGGYGYTF
-	TRBJ2-3	once	TRBV7-6	TGTGCCAGCAGCCAAAACACGGATACGCAGTATTTT	CASSQNTDTQYF